One sample yielded the 7 T cell receptor beta chains listed below, sequenced in a study of blood T cell repertoires in COVID-19. TCRdb's table, derived via immunoSEQ multiplex PCR, lists solely in-frame clones and lacks some. The sample has roughly 71,000 clones; roughly 88% are singletons. What was sequenced was peripheral blood. These receptors all stem from a man aged 50 to 60 with acute or convalescent COVID-19.

This clone was detected once. This CDR3 is CASSPGTSGVETQYF. As DNA, the CDR3 is TGTGCCAGCAGCCCCGGGACTAGCGGGGTAGAGACCCAGTACTTC. The J gene is TRBJ2-5, the V gene TRBV7-9; 13 positions match TRBD2. V lost 5 bases to trimming and J lost 4 bases; unmatched junction nucleotides: 4. CDR3 length: 15 amino acids. Germline V gives CDR1 SEHNR, CDR2 FQNEAQ (reference sequence).

This chain links TRBV6-1 with TRBJ1-2, with 12 bases matching TRBD1. This CDR3 spans 18 amino acids. With V trimmed by 4 bases and J by 4 bases, 13 bases remained unmatched. Germline assignment: CDR1 MNHNS and CDR2 SASEGT. DNA of the CDR3: TGTGCCAGCAGTGGACAACCGGGACAGGGGGCGCGCGGCTATGGCTACACCTTC. Protein product: CASSGQPGQGARGYGYTF.

The chain links TRBV9 to TRBJ1-3; 7 positions agree with TRBD1. The CDR3 totals 15 residues. Germline V lookup: CDR1 SGDLS, CDR2 YYNGEE. The V segment lost 3 bases and the J segment 3 bases; nucleotides outside the gene matches: 6. The CDR3 nucleotides are TGTGCCAGCAGCGCCGGGACAGACGTTGGAAACACCATATATTTT. Its protein is CASSAGTDVGNTIYF.

The rearrangement uses TRBV19 and TRBJ1-5; D call uncertain. The CDR3 sequence is 13 residues long. Looked up from germline, CDR1 is LNHDA and CDR2 is SQIVND (reference sequence). The V end lost 6 bases, the J end lost 5 bases, and 11 bases lay between the germline ends. CDR3 sequence: CASRGEGHQPQHF. In nucleotides, the CDR3 is TGTGCCAGTAGGGGCGAAGGCCATCAGCCCCAGCATTTT.

The rearrangement uses TRBV24-1 and TRBJ2-2; TRBD1 agrees at 8 bases. Looked up from germline, CDR1 is KGHDR and CDR2 is SFDVKD. Losses at the gene ends were 4 bases for V and 6 bases for J; bases not matched to a gene: 21. CDR3 length: 20 amino acids. This CDR3 is CATSDLEDTTGEAGAGELFF. The CDR3 nucleotides are TGTGCCACCAGTGACCTGGAGGATACGACAGGGGAGGCCGGGGCCGGGGAGCTGTTTTTT.

The V call is TRBV6-5, the J call TRBJ2-7; TRBD2 agrees at 9 bases. Germline trimming cut 4 bases from V and 6 bases from J; bases unmatched to any gene: 10. The CDR3 is 15 residues long. Germline values: CDR1 MNHEY, CDR2 SVGAGI. The CDR3 nucleotides read TGTGCCAGCAGTTGGGGTAGAGCGGGGGGATCCGAGCAGTACTTC. Its translation is CASSWGRAGGSEQYF.

This chain joins TRBV7-2 and TRBJ1-2, with 9 positions matching TRBD1. Looked up from germline, CDR1 is SGHTA and CDR2 is FQGNSA. Trimming at V came to 5 bases and at J to 3 bases, leaving 4 bases not matched to a gene. This CDR3 is built from 14 residues. This chain's CDR3 is CASSARTGDYGYTF. DNA for the CDR3: TGTGCCAGCAGCGCGAGGACAGGGGACTATGGCTACACCTTC.